This T cell receptor beta chain was recovered during a study of control samples from healthy donors and cancer patients. V was pared by 3 bases and J by 3 bases, with 4 bases of the junction left unmatched. From germline, CDR1 is MNHEY and CDR2 SMNVEV (reference sequence). The CDR3 extends over 14 amino acids. Here immunoSEQ multiplex PCR was the method, and the copy in TCRdb shows in-frame clones only, minus some. This sample has around 81,000 clones, with about 92% found just once. This receptor was obtained from a young woman in good health. The specimen was blood. The J gene is TRBJ1-1, the V gene TRBV27; 7 bases match TRBD1. The CDR3 sequence: CASSLRDSYTEAFF. In nucleotides, the CDR3 is TGTGCCAGCAGTTTGAGGGACAGCTACACTGAAGCTTTCTTT.